This T cell receptor (beta chain) was identified during a study of graft-versus-host responses after intestinal transplantation (dated by TCRdb to the early 2020s). Turning to the overall study: The transplants that recipients received were multivisceral, liver-intestinal, or isolated intestinal. Instead of going to the commercial service, samples from a few later patients were sequenced in-house on an Illumina MiSeq and processed with MiXCR. Alloreactive clones were identified by sequencing pre-transplant mixed lymphocyte reaction products and comparing them with unstimulated pre-transplant donor and recipient T cells. A peak of at least 4% donor T cells among recipient peripheral blood mononuclear cells was the definition used for donor T cell macrochimerism. Every recipient was given anti-thymocyte globulin induction, followed by roughly 3 years of maintenance tacrolimus and steroids. Graft-versus-host and host-versus-graft alloreactive T cell clones were tracked in the graft, circulation and bone marrow after intestinal transplantation using bulk TCR-beta CDR3 sequencing. A cohort of 24 intestinal transplant recipients, including one retransplant, was enrolled, and 3 patients lacking pretransplant specimens were excluded.

The research as a whole found: In the allografts of patients with donor T cell macrochimerism, GvH to HvG T cell clonal ratios were high. Early after transplant, peak levels of circulating GvH clones were associated with declines in HvG clones. Conclusions were limited by the relatively low number and heterogeneity of intestinal transplant patients. GvH clones were found in recipient bone marrow, and some of the GvH clones appeared earlier in ileal mucosa or blood, which is consistent with an intestinal mucosal origin.

The protocol used for the library was the immunoSEQ multiplex PCR assay. For most patients, genomic DNA was isolated with the Qiagen DNeasy Blood and Tissue Kit and sent frozen to Adaptive Biotechnologies for TCR sequencing. Adaptive Biotechnologies carried out high-throughput TCR-beta CDR3 sequencing of genomic DNA for most patients. In the paper's pipeline: Adaptive's ImmunoSEQ software was the source of the TCR sequencing data for around 20 patients, while a few other patients were processed with MiXCR and VDJtools. To correct CD4 versus CD8 sorting errors, any sequence found in both subsets at a frequency ratio below 5:1 was removed. Because the origin of CDR3 nucleotide sequences shared between donor and recipient could not be assigned, those sequences were removed. To be classed as alloreactive, a clone needed at least 2-fold expansion over unstimulated cells and a minimum CFSE-low frequency of 0.002% (template counts) or 0.001% (read counts). Mappable clones were those detected in sequenced pre-transplant spleen, lymph node, or MLR CFSE-low populations of the donor or recipient. Cumulative frequency of alloreactive clones was calculated as a percentage of all sequences weighted by copy number. TCRdb retrieved this table from immuneACCESS and kept in-frame rearrangements only. Not all clones are present; in checked studies, unresolved V genes account for under half, and no reason is known for the remainder. D and trimming come from the DNA, and the V and J calls and clone size come from that table. The sample table lists around 21,000 clones, roughly 44% of them with a count of one. The ten largest account for over 1.1% of the sample.

A remark on this clone: No base quality values were provided; no much bigger clone lies one nucleotide off.

The time point label corresponds to: cells obtained before transplantation from donor or recipient. In mixed lymphocyte reactions, some 200,000 CFSE-labeled pre-transplant responders were plated with some 200,000 irradiated violet-dye-labeled stimulators and cultured for about 6 days. Proliferating CD3+CD4+CFSE-low and CD3+CD8+CFSE-low responder cells were FACS-sorted on a BD Influx sorter after the mixed lymphocyte reaction. V is trimmed back by 5 bases and J by 1 base, and the junction contains 8 bases that no gene match accounts for. There are 16 amino acids in the CDR3, from cysteine to phenylalanine inclusive. Only CDR3 DNA remains: 48 bases, in frame from the first base.

The source material was alloreactive CD8+ T cells from a mixed lymphocyte reaction culture, sampled before transplantation. Explained via the paper, the cell subset or site label denotes: CFSE-low proliferating T cells sorted from roughly six-day pre-transplant mixed lymphocyte reaction (GvH or HvG direction). The chain joins TRBV6-7 to TRBJ2-5, with 9 bases aligning to TRBD1. TRBV6-7 is placed among ORFs of uncertain function. The receptor was derived from a human patient who was an organ donor for intestinal transplantation. The DNA reads as follows: TGTGCCAGCAGTCCCCGGACAGGGGCGGTCCAAGAGACCCAGTACTTC. Translated, this is CASSPRTGAVQETQYF.